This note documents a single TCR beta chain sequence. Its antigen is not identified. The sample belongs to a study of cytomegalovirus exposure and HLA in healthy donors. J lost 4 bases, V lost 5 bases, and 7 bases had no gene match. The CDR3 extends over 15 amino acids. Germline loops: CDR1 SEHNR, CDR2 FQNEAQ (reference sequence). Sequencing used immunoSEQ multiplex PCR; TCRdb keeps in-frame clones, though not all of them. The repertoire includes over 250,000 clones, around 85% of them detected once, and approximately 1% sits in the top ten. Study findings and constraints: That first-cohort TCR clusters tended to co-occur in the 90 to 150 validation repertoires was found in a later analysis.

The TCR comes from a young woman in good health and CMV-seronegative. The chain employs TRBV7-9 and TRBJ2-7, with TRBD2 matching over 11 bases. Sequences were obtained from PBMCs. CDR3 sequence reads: CASSTRLAGSYEQYF. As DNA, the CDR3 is TGTGCCAGCAGCACCCGACTAGCGGGGTCTTACGAGCAGTACTTC.